A selection of T cell receptor beta chains follows, all from one sample in a study of read filtering for tumor transcriptome and immune sequencing. One entry per CDR3 protein results from TCRdb running MiXCR on the reads. The table lists around 65,000 distinct CDR3 sequences, around a fifth of them singletons. Sequenced sample: a population of CD138-negative cells sorted from bone marrow. These receptors originate from a donor at least 40 years old with multiple myeloma. CDR3s include the opening cysteine and the closing phenylalanine or tryptophan.

v_gene	j_gene	CDR3aa
TRBV7-8	TRBJ2-1	CASSLPGLADTYEQFF
TRBV29-1	TRBJ1-1	CSVILTGFEAFF
TRBV7-9	TRBJ1-1	CASSLGTPNTEAFF
TRBV6-1	TRBJ2-1	CASRLALNGYNEQFF
TRBV10-3	TRBJ2-1	CAISSGTSGGGYKQFF
TRBV3-1	TRBJ2-2	CASSQPPAEELFF
TRBV20-1	TRBJ1-1	CSARDSGTMNTEAFF
TRBV5-1	TRBJ2-6	CASRLEAPTISGANVLTF
TRBV23-1	TRBJ1-1	CASRTGRNTEAFF
TRBV4-1	TRBJ2-7	CASSRTSEPYEQYF
TRBV29-1	TRBJ2-1	CSVDLRTGPYNEQFF
TRBV12-3/TRBV12-4	TRBJ1-1	CASSSGLAEAFF
TRBV30	TRBJ1-1	CAWTDRGYTEAFF
TRBV18	TRBJ2-5	CASSKAGGRETQYF
TRBV7-8	TRBJ2-2	CASSLEGQGPTGELFF
TRBV7-2	TRBJ1-1	CASSMDRGPNTEAFF
TRBV2	TRBJ2-7	CASMGLAASYEQYF
TRBV20-1	TRBJ2-1	CSDIGYNAQSF
TRBV7-2	TRBJ2-1	CASSSRGLADNEQFF
TRBV12-3/TRBV12-4	TRBJ1-1	CASSFGQGTEAFF
TRBV19	TRBJ2-4	CASSEEGENIQYF
TRBV20-1	TRBJ1-4	CSAYPGTGGEKLFF
TRBV2	TRBJ2-5	CASSGTSGAVQETQYF
TRBV6-1	TRBJ2-7	CASKQGPHEQYF
TRBV12-3/TRBV12-4	TRBJ1-1	CASSLQGPNTEAFF
TRBV20-1	TRBJ1-4	CGASPGTNEKLFF
TRBV19	TRBJ2-7	CASSISRTYEQYF